The T cell receptor beta chain described here comes from a study of T cells expressing NK-cell markers. Study overall: Cells sorted as CD3+CD56+NKG2C+, CD3+CD56+NKG2C- and CD3+CD56-NKG2C+ T cells supplied the TCR beta repertoires. Within the sequenced cohort of eight donors, seven exhibited HCMV seropositivity and one was seronegative. Study-wide points: Dominant NKG2C+ clonotypes accounted for roughly 1.0-7.0% of CD8+ T cells in about six donors. Topping the CD3+CD56-NKG2C+ fraction as well were these clonotypes, in a handful of donors.

As for this clonotype: What it binds is not known.

TCRdb reprocessed the 5' RACE reads and reports one entry per CDR3 protein, with no DNA. This sample contains 150,000 to 200,000 distinct CDR3 sequences. The clonotype was recovered from a woman between 18 and 69 years old in good health. The sequenced material came from blood T cells: a sorted CD56 or NKG2C T cell subset, CD4+ or CD8+ T cells, or bulk PBMC T cells (not recorded which).

This chain's CDR3 is CAISNRGQDTEAFF. This sequence joins TRBV10-3 and TRBJ1-1; TCRdb reports TRBD1, a call that lacks DNA to check it against. The germline CDR1 and CDR2 sequences are ENHRY and SYGVKD. This CDR3 region has 14 residues.